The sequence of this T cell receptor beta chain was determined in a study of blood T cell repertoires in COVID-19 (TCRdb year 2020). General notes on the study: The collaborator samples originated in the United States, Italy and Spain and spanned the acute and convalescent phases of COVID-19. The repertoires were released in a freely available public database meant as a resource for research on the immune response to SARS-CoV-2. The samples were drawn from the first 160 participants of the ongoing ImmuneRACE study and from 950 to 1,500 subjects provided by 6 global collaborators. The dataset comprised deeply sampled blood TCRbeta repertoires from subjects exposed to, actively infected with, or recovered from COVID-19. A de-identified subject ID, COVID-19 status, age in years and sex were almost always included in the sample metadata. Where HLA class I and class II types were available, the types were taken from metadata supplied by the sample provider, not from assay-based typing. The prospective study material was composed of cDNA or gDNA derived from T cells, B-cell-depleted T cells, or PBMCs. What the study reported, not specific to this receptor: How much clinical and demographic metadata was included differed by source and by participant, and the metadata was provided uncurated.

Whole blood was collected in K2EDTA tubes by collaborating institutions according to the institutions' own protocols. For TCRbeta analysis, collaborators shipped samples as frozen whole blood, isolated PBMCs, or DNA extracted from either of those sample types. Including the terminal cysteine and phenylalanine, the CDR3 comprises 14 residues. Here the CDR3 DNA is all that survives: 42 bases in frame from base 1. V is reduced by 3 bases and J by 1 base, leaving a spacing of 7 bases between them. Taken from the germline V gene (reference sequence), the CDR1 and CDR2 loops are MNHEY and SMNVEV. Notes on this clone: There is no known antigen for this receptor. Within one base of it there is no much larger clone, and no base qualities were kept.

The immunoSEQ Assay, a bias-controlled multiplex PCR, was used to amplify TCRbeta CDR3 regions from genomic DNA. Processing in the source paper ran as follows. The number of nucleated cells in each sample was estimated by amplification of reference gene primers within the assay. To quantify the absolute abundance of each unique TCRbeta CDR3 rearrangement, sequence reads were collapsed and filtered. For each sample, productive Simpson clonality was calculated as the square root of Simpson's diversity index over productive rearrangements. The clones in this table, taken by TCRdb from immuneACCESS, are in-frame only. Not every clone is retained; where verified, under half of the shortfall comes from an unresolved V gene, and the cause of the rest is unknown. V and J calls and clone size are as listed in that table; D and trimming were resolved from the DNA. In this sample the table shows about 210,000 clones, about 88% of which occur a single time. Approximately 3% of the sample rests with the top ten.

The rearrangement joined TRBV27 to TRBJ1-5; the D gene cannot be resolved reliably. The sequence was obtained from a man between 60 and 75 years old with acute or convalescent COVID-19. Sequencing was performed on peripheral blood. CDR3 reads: CASSLRESNQPQHF. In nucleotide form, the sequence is TGTGCCAGCAGTTTGAGGGAGAGCAATCAGCCCCAGCATTTT.